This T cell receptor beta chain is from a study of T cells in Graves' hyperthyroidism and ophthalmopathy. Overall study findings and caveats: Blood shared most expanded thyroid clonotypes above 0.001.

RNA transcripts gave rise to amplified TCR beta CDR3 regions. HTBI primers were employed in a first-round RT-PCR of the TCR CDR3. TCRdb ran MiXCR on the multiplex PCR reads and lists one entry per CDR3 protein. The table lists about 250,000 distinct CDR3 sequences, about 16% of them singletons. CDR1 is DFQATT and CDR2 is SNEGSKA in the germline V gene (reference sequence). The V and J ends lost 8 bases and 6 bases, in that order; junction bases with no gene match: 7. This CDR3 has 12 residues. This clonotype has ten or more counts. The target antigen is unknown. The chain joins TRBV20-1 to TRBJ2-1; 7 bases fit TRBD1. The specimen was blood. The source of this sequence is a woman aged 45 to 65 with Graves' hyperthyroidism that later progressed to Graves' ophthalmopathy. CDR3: CSTPRDSNEQFF. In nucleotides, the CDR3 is TGCAGTACTCCCCGGGACAGCAATGAGCAGTTCTTC.